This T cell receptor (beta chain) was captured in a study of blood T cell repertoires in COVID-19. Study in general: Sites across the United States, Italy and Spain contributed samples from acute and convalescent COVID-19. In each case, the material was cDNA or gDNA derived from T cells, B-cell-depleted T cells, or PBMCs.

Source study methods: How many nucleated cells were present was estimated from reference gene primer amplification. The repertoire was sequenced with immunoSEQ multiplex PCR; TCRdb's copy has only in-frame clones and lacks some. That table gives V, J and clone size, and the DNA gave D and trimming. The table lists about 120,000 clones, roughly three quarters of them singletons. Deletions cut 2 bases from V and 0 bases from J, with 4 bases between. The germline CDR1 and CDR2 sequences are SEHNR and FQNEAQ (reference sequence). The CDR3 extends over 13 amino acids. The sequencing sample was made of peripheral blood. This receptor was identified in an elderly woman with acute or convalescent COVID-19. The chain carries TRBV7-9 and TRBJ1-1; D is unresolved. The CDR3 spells CASSLHMNTEAFF. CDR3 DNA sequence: TGTGCCAGCAGCTTACACATGAACACTGAAGCTTTCTTT. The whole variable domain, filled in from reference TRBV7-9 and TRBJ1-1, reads DTGVSQNPRHKITKRGQNVTFRCDPISEHNRLYWYRQTLGQGPEFLTYFQNEAQLEKSRLLSDRFSAERPKGSFSTLEIQRTEQGDSAMYLCASSLHMNTEAFFGQGTRLTVV.